This T cell receptor beta chain derives from a study of shared clonotypes between healthy human individuals. Study-level information: The donor group consisted of two women and a few men, aged 18 to 49.

The authors ran unsorted PBMC replicate PCRs on around 270 ng DNA, 25,000 to 35,000 T cell genomes. Authors' data handling: Junction-only sequences without quality scores came from ImmunoSEQ, so filtering differed. Produced via immunoSEQ multiplex PCR; TCRdb's table is partial and in-frame only. Clone size and V and J calls were adopted from that table, with D and trimming inferred from the DNA. The sample includes under 600,000 clones, roughly 79% seen only once; the top ten take more than 10%. Trimming pared 4 bases from V and 7 bases from J, leaving 17 bases between. The CDR3 spans 14 residues. Germline CDR1 SEHNR, CDR2 FQNEAQ (reference sequence). Donors, without exception, were Caucasian adults residing in Nashville, Tennessee.

The chain recombines TRBV7-9 with TRBJ2-7, with D possibly matching TRBD2 (6 bases). The source is a woman between 35 and 50 years old in good health. Some clones in this sample may be carry-over from other donors' samples. Sequencing was done on a sample of PBMCs. In DNA, the CDR3 is TGTGCCAGCAGCTCGGGGGATGAACACGGGGAGCAGTACTTC. This gives the protein CASSSGDEHGEQYF.